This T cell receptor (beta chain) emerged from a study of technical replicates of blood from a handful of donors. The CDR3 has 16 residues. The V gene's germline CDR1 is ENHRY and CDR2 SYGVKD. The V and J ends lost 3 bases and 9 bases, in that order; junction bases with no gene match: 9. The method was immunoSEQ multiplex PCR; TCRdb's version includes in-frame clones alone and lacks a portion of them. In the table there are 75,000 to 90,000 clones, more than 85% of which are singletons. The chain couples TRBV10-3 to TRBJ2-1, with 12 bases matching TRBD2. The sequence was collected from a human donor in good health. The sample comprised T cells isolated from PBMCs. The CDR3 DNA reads TGTGCCATCAGTGAATACCTAGCGGGAGGGTCCGCTGAGCAGTTCTTC. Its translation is CAISEYLAGGSAEQFF.